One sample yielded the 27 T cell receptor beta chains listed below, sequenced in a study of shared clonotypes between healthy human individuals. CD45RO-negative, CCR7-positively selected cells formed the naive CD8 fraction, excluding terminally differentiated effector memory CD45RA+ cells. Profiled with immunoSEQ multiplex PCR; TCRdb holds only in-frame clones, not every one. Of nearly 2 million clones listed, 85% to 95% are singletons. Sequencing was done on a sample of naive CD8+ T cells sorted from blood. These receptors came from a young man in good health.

CDR3 coding DNA: TGTGCCAGCAGTTTATTTGGCAACTCGGCGCTCGAGCAGTTCTTC. The encoded protein is CASSLFGNSALEQFF. The chain joins TRBV28 to TRBJ2-1, with D uncertain. Germline-derived CDR1 and CDR2 are MDHEN and SYDVKM. CDR3 length equals 15 residues. Trimming removed 1 base at V and 10 bases at J, with 17 bases between.

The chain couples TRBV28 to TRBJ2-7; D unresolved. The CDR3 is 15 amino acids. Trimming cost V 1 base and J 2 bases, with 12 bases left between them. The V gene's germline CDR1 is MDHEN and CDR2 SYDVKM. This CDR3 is CASSLYATTPYEQYF. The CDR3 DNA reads TGTGCCAGCAGTTTATACGCAACCACCCCCTACGAGCAGTACTTC.

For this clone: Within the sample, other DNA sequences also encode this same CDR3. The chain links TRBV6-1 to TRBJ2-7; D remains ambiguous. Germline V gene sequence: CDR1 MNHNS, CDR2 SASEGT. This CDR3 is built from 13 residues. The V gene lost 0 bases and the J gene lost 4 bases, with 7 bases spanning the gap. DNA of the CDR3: TGTGCCAGCAGTGAAGCCGGATCGTACGAGCAGTACTTC. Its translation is CASSEAGSYEQYF.

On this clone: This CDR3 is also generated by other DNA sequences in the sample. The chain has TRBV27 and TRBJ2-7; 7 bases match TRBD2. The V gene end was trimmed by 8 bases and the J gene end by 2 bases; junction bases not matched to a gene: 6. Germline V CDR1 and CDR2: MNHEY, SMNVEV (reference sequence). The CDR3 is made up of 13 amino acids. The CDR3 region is CASASGATYEQYF. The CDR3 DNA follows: TGTGCCAGCGCGAGCGGGGCGACCTACGAGCAGTACTTC.

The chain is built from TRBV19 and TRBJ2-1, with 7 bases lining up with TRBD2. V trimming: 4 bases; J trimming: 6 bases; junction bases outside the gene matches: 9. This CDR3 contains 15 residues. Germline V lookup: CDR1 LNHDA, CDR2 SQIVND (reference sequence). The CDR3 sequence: CASSNGLGPINEQFF. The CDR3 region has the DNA TGTGCCAGTAGTAACGGACTAGGACCTATCAATGAGCAGTTCTTC.

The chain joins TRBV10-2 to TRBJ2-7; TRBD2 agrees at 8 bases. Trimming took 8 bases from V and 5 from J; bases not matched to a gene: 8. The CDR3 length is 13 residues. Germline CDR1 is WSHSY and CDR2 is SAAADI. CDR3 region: CASGGGRANEQYF. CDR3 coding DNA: TGCGCCAGCGGCGGGGGGAGGGCCAACGAGCAGTACTTC.

The CDR3 sequence: CASSEAGGLAGALTDTQYF. The CDR3 nucleotides read TGTGCCAGCAGTGAAGCCGGGGGTCTAGCGGGGGCCCTCACAGATACGCAGTATTTT. This sequence joins TRBV2 and TRBJ2-3; 10 bases are shared with TRBD2. The CDR3 contains 19 residues. The germline V gene encodes CDR1 SNHLY and CDR2 FYNNEI. The ends lost 0 bases at V and 2 bases at J; junction bases unmatched: 11. The full variable domain, with the rest looked up from reference TRBV2 and TRBJ2-3, is EPEVTQTPSHQVTQMGQEVILRCVPISNHLYFYWYRQILGQKVEFLVSFYNNEISEKSEIFDDQFSVERPDGSNFTLKIRSTKLEDSAMYFCASSEAGGLAGALTDTQYFGPGTRLTVL.

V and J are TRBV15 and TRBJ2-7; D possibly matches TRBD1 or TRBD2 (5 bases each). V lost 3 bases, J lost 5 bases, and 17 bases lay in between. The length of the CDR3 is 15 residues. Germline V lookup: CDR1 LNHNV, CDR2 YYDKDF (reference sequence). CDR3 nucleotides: TGTGCCACCAGCAGGGGACCCGGTTTCGTGGACGAGCAGTACTTC. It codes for CATSRGPGFVDEQYF.

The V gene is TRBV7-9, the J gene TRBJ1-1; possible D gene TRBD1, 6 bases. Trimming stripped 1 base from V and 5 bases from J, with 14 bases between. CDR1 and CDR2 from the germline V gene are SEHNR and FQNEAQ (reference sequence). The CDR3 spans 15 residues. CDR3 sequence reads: CASSLETGSTTEAFF. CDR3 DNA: TGTGCCAGCAGCTTAGAAACAGGGAGCACTACTGAAGCTTTCTTT.

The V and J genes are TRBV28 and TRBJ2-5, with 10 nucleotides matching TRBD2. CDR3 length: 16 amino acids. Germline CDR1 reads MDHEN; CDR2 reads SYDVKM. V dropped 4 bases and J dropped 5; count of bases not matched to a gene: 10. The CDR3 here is CASSSFLAGEGETQYF. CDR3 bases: TGTGCCAGCAGTTCGTTTCTAGCGGGGGAGGGGGAGACCCAGTACTTC.

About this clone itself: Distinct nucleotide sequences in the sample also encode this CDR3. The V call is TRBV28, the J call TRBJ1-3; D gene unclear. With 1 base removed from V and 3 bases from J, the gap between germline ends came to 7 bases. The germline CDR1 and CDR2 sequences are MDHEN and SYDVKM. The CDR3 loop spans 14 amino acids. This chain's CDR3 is CASSLLGSGNTIYF. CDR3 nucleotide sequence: TGTGCCAGCAGTTTATTAGGGAGTGGAAACACCATATATTTT.

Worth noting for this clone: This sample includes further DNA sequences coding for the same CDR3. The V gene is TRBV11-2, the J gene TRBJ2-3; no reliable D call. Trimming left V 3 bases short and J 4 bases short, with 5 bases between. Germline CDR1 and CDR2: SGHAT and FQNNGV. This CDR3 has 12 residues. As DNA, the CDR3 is TGTGCCAGCAGCTTGGACCCAGATACGCAGTATTTT. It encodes CASSLDPDTQYF.

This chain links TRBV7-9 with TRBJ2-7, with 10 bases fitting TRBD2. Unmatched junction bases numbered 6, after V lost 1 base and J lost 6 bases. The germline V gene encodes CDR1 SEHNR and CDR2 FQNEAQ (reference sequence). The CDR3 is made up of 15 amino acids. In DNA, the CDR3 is TGTGCCAGCAGCTTAGTCGGGCTAGCGGGGGCCGAGCAGTACTTC. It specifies CASSLVGLAGAEQYF. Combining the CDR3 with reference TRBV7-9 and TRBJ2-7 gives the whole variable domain DTGVSQNPRHKITKRGQNVTFRCDPISEHNRLYWYRQTLGQGPEFLTYFQNEAQLEKSRLLSDRFSAERPKGSFSTLEIQRTEQGDSAMYLCASSLVGLAGAEQYFGPGTRLTVT.

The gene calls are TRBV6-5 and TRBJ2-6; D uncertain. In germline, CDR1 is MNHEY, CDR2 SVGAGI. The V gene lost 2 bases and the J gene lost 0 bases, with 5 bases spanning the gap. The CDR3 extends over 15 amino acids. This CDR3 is CASSYGNSGANVLTF. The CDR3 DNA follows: TGTGCCAGCAGTTACGGGAACTCTGGGGCCAACGTCCTGACTTTC.

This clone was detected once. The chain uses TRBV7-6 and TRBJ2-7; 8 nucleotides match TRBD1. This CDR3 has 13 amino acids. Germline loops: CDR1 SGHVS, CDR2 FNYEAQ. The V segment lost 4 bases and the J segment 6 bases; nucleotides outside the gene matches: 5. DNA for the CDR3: TGTGCCAGCAGCTCGGGGGACAGGACCGAGCAGTACTTC. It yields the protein CASSSGDRTEQYF.

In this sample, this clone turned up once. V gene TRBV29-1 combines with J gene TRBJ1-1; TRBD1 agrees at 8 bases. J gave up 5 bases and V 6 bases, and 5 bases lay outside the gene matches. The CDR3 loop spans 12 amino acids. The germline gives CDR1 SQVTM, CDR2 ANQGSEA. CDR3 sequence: CSVYTGGTEAFF. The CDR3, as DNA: TGCAGCGTATACACAGGGGGGACTGAAGCTTTCTTT.

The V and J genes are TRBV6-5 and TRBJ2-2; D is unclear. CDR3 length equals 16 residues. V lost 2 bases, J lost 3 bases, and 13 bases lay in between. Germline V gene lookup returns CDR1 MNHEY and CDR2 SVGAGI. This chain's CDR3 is CASSYISQLHTGELFF. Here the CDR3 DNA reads TGTGCCAGCAGTTACATATCACAACTTCACACCGGGGAGCTGTTTTTT.

The CDR3 DNA follows: TGTGCCAGCAGTCCCGGGAGTAGCGGAGCCTACGAGCAGTACTTC. Amino acid sequence: CASSPGSSGAYEQYF. The chain employs TRBV11-2 and TRBJ2-7; D possibly corresponds to TRBD2 (6 bases). V lost 6 bases and J 2 bases, leaving 17 bases between the germline ends. CDR1 and CDR2 from the germline V gene are SGHAT and FQNNGV. CDR3 length: 15 amino acids. The whole variable domain, remainder taken from reference TRBV11-2 and TRBJ2-7, is EAGVAQSPRYKIIEKRQSVAFWCNPISGHATLYWYQQILGQGPKLLIQFQNNGVVDDSQLPKDRFSAERLKGVDSTLKIQPAKLEDSAVYLCASSPGSSGAYEQYFGPGTRLTVT.

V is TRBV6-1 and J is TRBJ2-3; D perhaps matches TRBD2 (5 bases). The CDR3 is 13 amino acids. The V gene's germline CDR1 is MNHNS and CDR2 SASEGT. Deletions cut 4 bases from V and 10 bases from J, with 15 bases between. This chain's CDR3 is CASSGERPVPQYF. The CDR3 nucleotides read TGTGCCAGCAGTGGGGAGCGCCCCGTCCCGCAGTATTTT.

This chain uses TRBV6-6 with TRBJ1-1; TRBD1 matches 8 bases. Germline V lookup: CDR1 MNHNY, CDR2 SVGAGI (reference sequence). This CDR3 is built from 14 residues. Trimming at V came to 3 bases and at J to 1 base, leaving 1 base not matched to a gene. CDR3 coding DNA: TGTGCCAGCAGTTATGACAGGGGGAACACTGAAGCTTTCTTT. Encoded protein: CASSYDRGNTEAFF.

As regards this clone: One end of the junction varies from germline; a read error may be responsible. The CDR3 here is CASGRDSYGQYF. CDR3 bases: TGTGCCAGTGGGAGGGACTCCTACGGGCAGTACTTC. This chain uses TRBV2 with TRBJ2-7; 7 nucleotides line up with TRBD2. From germline, CDR1 is SNHLY and CDR2 FYNNEI. CDR3 size: 12 residues.

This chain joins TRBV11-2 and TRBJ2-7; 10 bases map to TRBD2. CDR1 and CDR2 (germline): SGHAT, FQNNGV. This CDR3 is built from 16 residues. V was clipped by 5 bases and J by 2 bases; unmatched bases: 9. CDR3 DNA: TGTGCCAGCAGCCCCAATTCAGCGGGGGGGACCTACGAGCAGTACTTC. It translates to CASSPNSAGGTYEQYF.

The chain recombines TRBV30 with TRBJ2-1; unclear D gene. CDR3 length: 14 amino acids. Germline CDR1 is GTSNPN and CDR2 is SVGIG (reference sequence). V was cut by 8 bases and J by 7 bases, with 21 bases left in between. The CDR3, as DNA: TGTGCCGGAAGTGAGACGTGGGAAACTAATGAGCAGTTCTTC. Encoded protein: CAGSETWETNEQFF.

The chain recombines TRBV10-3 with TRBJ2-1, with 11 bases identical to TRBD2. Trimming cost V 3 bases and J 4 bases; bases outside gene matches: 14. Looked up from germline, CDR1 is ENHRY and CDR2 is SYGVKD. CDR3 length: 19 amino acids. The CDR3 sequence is CAISDWDLRTSGHYNEQFF. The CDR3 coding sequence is TGTGCCATCAGTGATTGGGACCTACGGACTAGCGGGCATTACAATGAGCAGTTCTTC.

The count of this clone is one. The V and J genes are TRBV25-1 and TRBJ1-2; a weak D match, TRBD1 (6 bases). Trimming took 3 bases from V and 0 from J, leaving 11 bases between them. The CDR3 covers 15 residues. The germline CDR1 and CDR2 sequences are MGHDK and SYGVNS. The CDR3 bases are TGTGCCAGCAGTGACCCAGGGGAGGCTAACTATGGCTACACCTTC. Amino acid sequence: CASSDPGEANYGYTF.

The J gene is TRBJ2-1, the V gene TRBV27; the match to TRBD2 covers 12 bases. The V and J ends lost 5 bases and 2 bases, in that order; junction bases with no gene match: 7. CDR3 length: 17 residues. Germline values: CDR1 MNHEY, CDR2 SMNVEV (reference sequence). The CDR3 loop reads CASSPPRLAGAYNEQFF. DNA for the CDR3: TGTGCCAGCAGTCCCCCTAGACTAGCGGGGGCCTACAATGAGCAGTTCTTC.

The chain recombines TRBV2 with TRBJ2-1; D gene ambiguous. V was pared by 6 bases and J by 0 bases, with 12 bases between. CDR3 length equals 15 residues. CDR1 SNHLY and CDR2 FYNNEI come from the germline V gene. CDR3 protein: CASRVGSSSYNEQFF. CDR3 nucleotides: TGTGCCAGCAGAGTAGGCAGCAGCTCCTACAATGAGCAGTTCTTC.